The 28 T cell receptor beta chains given below trace back to one sample, sequenced in a study of T cell changes during pregnancy in multiple sclerosis. TCRdb keeps only in-frame clones here, not all; method: immunoSEQ multiplex PCR. Altogether about 71,000 clones are present, roughly nine tenths being singletons, with the ten largest covering roughly 1.2%. Sequenced material: peripheral blood, taken in the third trimester of pregnancy. The receptor set was obtained from a female donor with multiple sclerosis, enrolled in a pregnancy study.

This rearrangement joins TRBV30 to TRBJ1-2; 9 bases match TRBD1. Germline values: CDR1 GTSNPN, CDR2 SVGIG (reference sequence). This CDR3 is 13 amino acids long. V lost 1 base to trimming and J lost 8 bases; unmatched junction nucleotides: 5. CDR3 nucleotides: TGTGCCTGGAGTGGCGGGACAGGGAAAGGCTACACCTTC. Protein: CAWSGGTGKGYTF.

The rearrangement links TRBV4-3 to TRBJ1-2, with 7 bases identical to TRBD1. Unmatched junction bases numbered 7, after V lost 0 bases and J lost 6 bases. The CDR3 has 15 residues. Germline lookup yields CDR1 LGHNA and CDR2 YSLEER. The CDR3 DNA reads as TGCGCCAGCAGCCAAGATCGGGCCAGGGGGAATGGCTACACCTTC. The encoded protein is CASSQDRARGNGYTF.

The genes are TRBV10-1 and TRBJ2-1, with D possibly being TRBD2 (5 bases). The V gene's germline CDR1 is WNHNN and CDR2 SYGVQD (reference sequence). Trimming pared 6 bases from V and 3 bases from J, leaving 6 bases between. The CDR3 has 12 residues. CDR3 region: CASSRDYNEQFF. The CDR3 nucleotides read TGCGCCAGCAGCCGGGACTACAATGAGCAGTTCTTC.

The V call is TRBV10-3, the J call TRBJ1-1; D perhaps matches TRBD1 (6 bases). Germline assignment: CDR1 ENHRY and CDR2 SYGVKD. V dropped 4 bases and J dropped 5 bases, with 14 bases sitting between them. The CDR3 length is 14 residues. CDR3 sequence reads: CAISGSTGYTEAFF. The CDR3 DNA follows: TGTGCCATCAGTGGGTCGACAGGCTATACTGAAGCTTTCTTT.

The count of this clone is one. V is TRBV28 and J is TRBJ2-2; tentatively, D is TRBD2 (6 bases). V was shortened by 6 bases and J by 5 bases, with 13 bases between the two germline ends. CDR3 length: 14 residues. Germline lookup yields CDR1 MDHEN and CDR2 SYDVKM. The CDR3 coding sequence is TGTGCCAGCAGCTGGGGGGACCTTACCGGGGAGCTGTTTTTT. The encoded protein is CASSWGDLTGELFF.

The CDR3 DNA is TGTGCCAGCAGTTACCCCGGGACAGGGGAAGAGACCCAGTACTTC. As protein: CASSYPGTGEETQYF. The V gene is TRBV6-6, the J gene TRBJ2-5; 10 bases match TRBD1. There are 15 residues in the CDR3. Germline loops: CDR1 MNHNY, CDR2 SVGAGI (reference sequence). Unmatched junction bases numbered 3, after V lost 2 bases and J lost 3 bases.

The V call is TRBV29-1, the J call TRBJ1-1; a weak D match, TRBD1 (5 bases). The germline V gene has CDR1 SQVTM and CDR2 ANQGSEA. Trimming removed 4 bases from V and 4 bases from J, with 16 bases in between. The CDR3 totals 14 residues. This CDR3 is CSVGSGQGVTEAFF. The DNA of the CDR3 is TGCAGCGTTGGGTCAGGACAAGGGGTCACTGAAGCTTTCTTT.

The chain recombines TRBV27 with TRBJ2-1, with 10 bases lining up with TRBD2. The CDR3 has 15 residues. The J segment lost 8 bases and the V segment lost 2 bases, leaving 6 bases of the junction unmatched. The germline V gene has CDR1 MNHEY and CDR2 SMNVEV (reference sequence). In DNA form, the CDR3 reads TGTGCCAGCAGTTTAGGAGCGGGAGGGCCCTATGAGCAGTTCTTC. This codes for CASSLGAGGPYEQFF.

The genes are TRBV6-5 and TRBJ2-1; TRBD2 agrees at 9 bases. There are 15 residues in the CDR3. CDR1 is MNHEY and CDR2 is SVGAGI in the germline V gene. With V trimmed by 2 bases and J by 7 bases, 6 bases remained unmatched. The CDR3 DNA reads TGTGCCAGCAGTTACCTGGGGCTAGCGGGGAATGAGCAGTTCTTC. Its translation is CASSYLGLAGNEQFF.

This chain links TRBV2 with TRBJ2-2; tentative D call: TRBD2 (6 bases). The CDR3 extends over 16 amino acids. Trimming removed 4 bases from V and 4 bases from J, with 16 bases in between. The V gene's germline CDR1 is SNHLY and CDR2 FYNNEI. CDR3 nucleotide sequence: TGTGCCAGCAGTGTCGAAGGGACTGTCGGCACCGGGGAGCTGTTTTTT. It yields the protein CASSVEGTVGTGELFF.

V usage is TRBV19 and J usage is TRBJ1-1; 7 bases are shared with TRBD1. Germline assignment: CDR1 LNHDA and CDR2 SQIVND (reference sequence). Unmatched junction bases numbered 5, after V lost 8 bases and J lost 11 bases. The CDR3 length is 10 residues. The DNA for the CDR3 is TGTGCCAGTGGCTTGGACAGGGCTTTCTTT. This codes for CASGLDRAFF.

DNA of the CDR3: TGCGCCAGCAGCCTCACAGATTCCGCCTATAATTCACCCCTCCACTTT. It translates to CASSLTDSAYNSPLHF. The chain couples TRBV5-1 to TRBJ1-6; D uncertain. With 4 bases removed from V and 2 bases from J, the gap between germline ends came to 13 bases. Germline CDR1 SGHRS, CDR2 YFSETQ. The CDR3 covers 16 residues. The entire variable domain, with the rest obtained from reference TRBV5-1 and TRBJ1-6, is as follows: KAGVTQTPRYLIKTRGQQVTLSCSPISGHRSVSWYQQTPGQGLQFLFEYFSETQRNKGNFPGRFSGRQFSNSRSEMNVSTLELGDSALYLCASSLTDSAYNSPLHFGNGTRLTVT.

The gene calls are TRBV7-9 and TRBJ2-2, with 11 bases matching TRBD2. Trimming cost V 10 bases and J 4 bases; bases outside gene matches: 11. The CDR3 runs to 16 residues. Looked up from germline, CDR1 is SEHNR and CDR2 is FQNEAQ (reference sequence). The CDR3 coding sequence is TGTGCCACTATACGGGGACTAGCGGTATCCACCGGGGAGCTGTTTTTT. It yields the protein CATIRGLAVSTGELFF.

V gene TRBV11-2 combines with J gene TRBJ2-7; D perhaps matches TRBD1 (5 bases). V shed 1 base and J shed 2 bases, with 9 bases lying between them. Germline CDR1 SGHAT, CDR2 FQNNGV. This CDR3 is built from 14 residues. The CDR3 bases are TGTGCCAGCAGCTTAGCAGGGCTAACCTACGAGCAGTACTTC. As protein: CASSLAGLTYEQYF.

The chain joins TRBV28 to TRBJ2-3; tentatively, D is TRBD1 (6 bases). CDR3 length: 17 amino acids. The V end was cut by 2 bases, the J end by 2 bases, with 17 bases between. The germline gives CDR1 MDHEN, CDR2 SYDVKM. In DNA, the CDR3 is TGTGCCAGCAGTTTAGGCCCTGGGGCAGGGGACACAGATACGCAGTATTTT. It codes for CASSLGPGAGDTDTQYF.

The chain recombines TRBV10-1 with TRBJ2-1, with D perhaps matching TRBD2 (5 bases). The CDR3 loop spans 14 amino acids. The germline V gene has CDR1 WNHNN and CDR2 SYGVQD (reference sequence). V was pared by 4 bases and J by 3 bases, with 10 bases between. CDR3 region: CASSVERYYNEQFF. The CDR3 bases are TGCGCCAGCAGTGTTGAGCGGTACTACAATGAGCAGTTCTTC.

The chain couples TRBV7-2 to TRBJ2-1, with TRBD2 matching over 10 bases. This CDR3 is 14 amino acids long. Germline CDR1 and CDR2: SGHTA and FQGNSA. The V gene end was trimmed by 5 bases and the J gene end by 6 bases; junction bases not matched to a gene: 4. The CDR3 region has the DNA TGTGCCAGCAGCCCGGGACTAGCGAGCAATGAGCAGTTCTTC. Protein sequence: CASSPGLASNEQFF. Filled out from reference TRBV7-2 and TRBJ2-1, the complete variable domain reads GAGVSQSPSNKVTEKGKDVELRCDPISGHTALYWYRQSLGQGLEFLIYFQGNSAPDKSGLPSDRFSAERTGGSVSTLTIQRTQQEDSAVYLCASSPGLASNEQFFGPGTRLTVL.

This clone was seen just once. CDR3 sequence reads: CASRRLAGGGEQFF. DNA for the CDR3: TGTGCCAGCCGAAGACTAGCGGGAGGAGGTGAGCAGTTCTTC. This chain connects TRBV2 to TRBJ2-1; 13 positions match TRBD2. V dropped 8 bases and J dropped 9; count of bases not matched to a gene: 7. There are 14 residues in the CDR3. The V gene's germline CDR1 is SNHLY and CDR2 FYNNEI.

The J gene is TRBJ2-5, the V gene TRBV9, with 8 bases lining up with TRBD2. The CDR3 is made up of 15 amino acids. The trim removed 6 bases at V and 5 bases at J, leaving 12 bases unmatched. Germline V CDR1 and CDR2: SGDLS, YYNGEE. CDR3 bases: TGTGCCAGCACCTTTAGCGGGATGGTCGGCGAGACCCAGTACTTC. Residues: CASTFSGMVGETQYF.

Remarks on this clone: Other DNA sequences in this sample translate to the same CDR3. The chain recombines TRBV28 with TRBJ2-5; no firm D call. The CDR3 totals 11 residues. V was clipped by 6 bases and J by 4 bases, with 6 bases between them. Germline V gene sequence: CDR1 MDHEN, CDR2 SYDVKM. The CDR3 region has the DNA TGTGCCAGCAGCACTCGAGAGACCCAGTACTTC. Its translation: CASSTRETQYF.

This chain joins TRBV7-2 and TRBJ2-2; 10 bases are shared with TRBD2. In germline, CDR1 is SGHTA, CDR2 FQGNSA. There are 16 residues in the CDR3. The V segment lost 5 bases and the J segment 1 base; nucleotides outside the gene matches: 4. CDR3 DNA sequence: TGTGCCAGCAGCACCCGGACTAGCGGGAACACCGGGGAGCTGTTTTTT. This sequence encodes CASSTRTSGNTGELFF.

The rearrangement links TRBV2 to TRBJ2-2; no firm D call. Trimming took off 8 bases at V and 3 bases at J, with 13 bases between the two ends. Germline CDR1 is SNHLY and CDR2 is FYNNEI. The CDR3 has 14 residues. For the CDR3, the DNA is TGTGCCAGCGTGAACTTTGTTGACACCGGGGAGCTGTTTTTT. It yields the protein CASVNFVDTGELFF. Based on the CDR3 plus reference TRBV2 and TRBJ2-2, the full variable domain is EPEVTQTPSHQVTQMGQEVILRCVPISNHLYFYWYRQILGQKVEFLVSFYNNEISEKSEIFDDQFSVERPDGSNFTLKIRSTKLEDSAMYFCASVNFVDTGELFFGEGSRLTVL.

This chain connects TRBV5-1 to TRBJ2-5, with 8 bases aligning to TRBD2. The CDR3 length is 17 residues. Germline assignment: CDR1 SGHRS and CDR2 YFSETQ. Trimming at V came to 2 bases and at J to 1 base, leaving 10 bases not matched to a gene. This CDR3 reads CASSLWGSLAGQETQYF. Written as DNA, the CDR3 is TGCGCCAGCAGCTTATGGGGTTCCCTAGCGGGCCAAGAGACCCAGTACTTC.

This clone has only a few counts. The chain carries TRBV19 and TRBJ1-4, with D uncertain. V lost 3 bases and J 9 bases, leaving 14 bases between the germline ends. The germline V gene has CDR1 LNHDA and CDR2 SQIVND (reference sequence). This CDR3 has 14 amino acids. This CDR3 is CASSIGQVDKKLFF. CDR3 in DNA: TGTGCCAGTAGTATTGGCCAGGTCGATAAAAAACTGTTTTTT.

J is TRBJ2-3 and V is TRBV4-2; 10 bases fit TRBD2. Germline V gene sequence: CDR1 LGHNA, CDR2 YNFKEQ. The CDR3 spans 18 residues. The V segment lost 0 bases and the J segment 4 bases; nucleotides outside the gene matches: 10. CDR3 in DNA: TGTGCCAGCAGCCAAGAACCTAGCGGGAGAGGGTCGGCAGATACGCAGTATTTT. Amino acids: CASSQEPSGRGSADTQYF.

This chain links TRBV19 with TRBJ2-1; no clear D. Germline V lookup: CDR1 LNHDA, CDR2 SQIVND (reference sequence). This CDR3 spans 13 amino acids. Trimming took off 5 bases at V and 5 bases at J, with 10 bases between the two ends. The CDR3 DNA is TGTGCCAGTAGTCCTGCCTACGACAATGAGCAGTTCTTC. Protein sequence: CASSPAYDNEQFF. Using reference TRBV19 and TRBJ2-1 for the parts outside the CDR3, the full variable domain is DGGITQSPKYLFRKEGQNVTLSCEQNLNHDAMYWYRQDPGQGLRLIYYSQIVNDFQKGDIAEGYSVSREKKESFPLTVTSAQKNPTAFYLCASSPAYDNEQFFGPGTRLTVL.

The chain links TRBV7-9 to TRBJ1-4; 7 bases match TRBD1. The length of the CDR3 is 13 residues. The germline gives CDR1 SEHNR, CDR2 FQNEAQ (reference sequence). Trimming took 8 bases from V and 8 from J; bases not matched to a gene: 8. The CDR3, as DNA: TGTGCCAGCGGCAGATCAGGGGGAGAAAAACTGTTTTTT. This translates into CASGRSGGEKLFF.

The count of this clone is one. The chain has TRBV15 and TRBJ2-1; 12 bases are shared with TRBD2. The junction had 10 bases not matched to a gene; V was cut back by 3 bases and J by 4 bases. Germline CDR1 is LNHNV and CDR2 is YYDKDF (reference sequence). This CDR3 contains 18 residues. CDR3 region: CATSSQTSGSMSYNEQFF. Here the CDR3 DNA reads TGTGCCACCAGCAGCCAGACTAGCGGGAGTATGTCTTACAATGAGCAGTTCTTC.